This T cell receptor beta chain is drawn from a study of T cell repertoires in cytomegalovirus infection. The CDR3 extends over 12 amino acids. The germline V and J ends were trimmed by 6 bases and 8 bases, with 10 bases remaining between them. Germline values: CDR1 MNHEY, CDR2 SMNVEV (reference sequence). Of note for this clonotype: Antigen: not known.

MiXCR, run by TCRdb on the reads, gives a single entry per CDR3 protein. This sample yields tens of thousands of distinct CDR3 sequences, of which over 40% are seen a single time; 85% to 95% belongs to the top ten. Sample: CD8+ T cells from cultured PBMCs, taken from culture after CMV antigen stimulation. The V and J genes are TRBV27 and TRBJ1-4; tentative D call: TRBD1 (5 bases). The receptor's source is a human donor in good health (CMV status not recorded). Some clones in this sample may be carry-over from other donors' samples. CDR3: CASSLGGEKLFF. The CDR3 coding sequence is TGTGCCAGCAGCCTCGGGGGGGAAAAACTGTTTTTT.